This TCR beta chain was profiled in a study of blood T cell repertoires in COVID-19. Assay used: immunoSEQ multiplex PCR; TCRdb lists only in-frame clones, some missing. The data hold 130,000 to 150,000 clones, with roughly four fifths observed a single time. The CDR3 has 17 amino acids. CDR1 is SGHTA and CDR2 is FQGNSA in the germline V gene. With V trimmed by 1 base and J by 1 base, 9 bases remained unmatched. This chain uses TRBV7-2 with TRBJ1-2; 7 positions agree with TRBD1. The sequence came from a woman aged 80 or older in a cohort sampled during active or convalescent COVID-19. The sample comprised peripheral blood. In DNA form, the CDR3 reads TGTGCCAGCAGCTTAGTGGGGGGACAGAGCCTTAACTATGGCTACACCTTC. Amino acids: CASSLVGGQSLNYGYTF.